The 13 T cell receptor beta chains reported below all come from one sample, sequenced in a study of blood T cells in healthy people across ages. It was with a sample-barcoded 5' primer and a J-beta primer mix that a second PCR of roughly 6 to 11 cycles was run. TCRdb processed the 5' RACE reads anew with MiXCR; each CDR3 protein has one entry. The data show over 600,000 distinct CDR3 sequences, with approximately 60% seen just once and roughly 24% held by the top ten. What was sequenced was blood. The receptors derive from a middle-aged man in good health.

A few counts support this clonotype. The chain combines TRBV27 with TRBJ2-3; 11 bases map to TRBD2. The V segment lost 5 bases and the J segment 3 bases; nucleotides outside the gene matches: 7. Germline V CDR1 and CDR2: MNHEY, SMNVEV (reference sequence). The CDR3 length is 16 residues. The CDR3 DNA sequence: TGTGCCAGCAGTCCGACGACTAGCGGGACGACAGATACGCAGTATTTT. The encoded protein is CASSPTTSGTTDTQYF.

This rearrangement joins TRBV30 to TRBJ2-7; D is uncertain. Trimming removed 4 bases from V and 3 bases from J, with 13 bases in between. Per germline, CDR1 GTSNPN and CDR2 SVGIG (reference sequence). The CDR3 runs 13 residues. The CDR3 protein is CAWTPGMGYEQYF. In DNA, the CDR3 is TGTGCCTGGACTCCCGGAATGGGCTACGAGCAGTACTTC.

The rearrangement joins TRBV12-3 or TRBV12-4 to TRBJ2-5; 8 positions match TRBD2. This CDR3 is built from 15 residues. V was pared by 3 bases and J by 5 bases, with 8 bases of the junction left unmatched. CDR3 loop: CASSFLLAGGETQYF. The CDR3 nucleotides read TGTGCCAGCAGTTTTCTTCTAGCGGGCGGGGAGACCCAGTACTTC.

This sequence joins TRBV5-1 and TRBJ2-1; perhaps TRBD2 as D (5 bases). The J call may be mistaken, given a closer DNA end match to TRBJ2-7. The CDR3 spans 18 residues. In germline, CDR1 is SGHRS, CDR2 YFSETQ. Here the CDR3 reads CASSLPIERWTSYNEQYF. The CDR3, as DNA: TGCGCCAGCAGCCTACCAATTGAGCGGTGGACCTCCTACAATGAGCAGTACTTC.

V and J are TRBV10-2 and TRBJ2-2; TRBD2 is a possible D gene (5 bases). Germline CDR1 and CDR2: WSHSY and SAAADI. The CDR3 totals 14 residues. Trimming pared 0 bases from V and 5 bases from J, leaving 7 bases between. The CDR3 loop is CASSESPGTGELFF. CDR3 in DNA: TGCGCCAGCAGTGAGTCCCCGGGGACCGGGGAGCTGTTTTTT.

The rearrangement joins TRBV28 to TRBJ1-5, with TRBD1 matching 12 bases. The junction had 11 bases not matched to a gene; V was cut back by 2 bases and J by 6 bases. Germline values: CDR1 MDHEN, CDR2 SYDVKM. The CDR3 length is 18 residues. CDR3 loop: CASSLVPGQGAGVQPQHF. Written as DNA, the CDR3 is TGTGCCAGCAGTTTAGTCCCGGGACAGGGGGCAGGGGTTCAGCCCCAGCATTTT.

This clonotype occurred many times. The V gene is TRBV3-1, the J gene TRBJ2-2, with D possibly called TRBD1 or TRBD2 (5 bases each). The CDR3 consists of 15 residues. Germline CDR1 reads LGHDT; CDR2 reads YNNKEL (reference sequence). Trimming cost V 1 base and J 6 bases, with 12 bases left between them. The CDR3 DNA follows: TGTGCCAGCAGCCAAGGACCTGGGGACGCCGGGGAGCTGTTTTTT. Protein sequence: CASSQGPGDAGELFF.

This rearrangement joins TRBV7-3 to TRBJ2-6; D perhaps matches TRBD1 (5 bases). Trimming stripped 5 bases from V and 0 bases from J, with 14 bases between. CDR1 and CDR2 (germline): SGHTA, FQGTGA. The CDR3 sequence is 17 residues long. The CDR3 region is CASSPRVFGSGANVLTF. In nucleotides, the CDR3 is TGTGCCAGCAGCCCCAGGGTGTTCGGCTCTGGGGCCAACGTCCTGACTTTC.

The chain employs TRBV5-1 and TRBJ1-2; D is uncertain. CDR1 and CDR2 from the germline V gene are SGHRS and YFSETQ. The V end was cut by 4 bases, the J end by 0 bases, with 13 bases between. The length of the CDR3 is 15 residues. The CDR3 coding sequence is TGCGCCAGCAGCCTTGGAGCCGCTTCTAACTATGGCTACACCTTC. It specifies CASSLGAASNYGYTF.

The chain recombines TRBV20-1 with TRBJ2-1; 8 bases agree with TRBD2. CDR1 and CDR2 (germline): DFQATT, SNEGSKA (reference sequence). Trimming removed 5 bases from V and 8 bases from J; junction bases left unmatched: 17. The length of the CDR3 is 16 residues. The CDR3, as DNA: TGCAGTGCTCCCCTGTCCCAACGGGGGGGCTCCGATGAGCAGTTCTTC. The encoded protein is CSAPLSQRGGSDEQFF.

For the CDR3, the DNA is TGTGCCAGCAGTTACTCAAGCACACCTGCGAACACCGGGGAGCTGTTTTTT. It codes for CASSYSSTPANTGELFF. The chain uses TRBV6-6 and TRBJ2-2; D is uncertain. Germline CDR1 MNHNY, CDR2 SVGAGI (reference sequence). The V and J ends lost 0 bases and 0 bases respectively, with 11 bases between them. CDR3 length: 17 amino acids.

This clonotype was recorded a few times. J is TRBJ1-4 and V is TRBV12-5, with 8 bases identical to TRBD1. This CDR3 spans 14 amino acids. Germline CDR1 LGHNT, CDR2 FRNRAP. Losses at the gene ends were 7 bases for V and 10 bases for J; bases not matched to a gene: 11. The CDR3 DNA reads TGTGCTAGTGTTGAGACAGGGGAGGATGGAAAACTGTTTTTT. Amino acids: CASVETGEDGKLFF.

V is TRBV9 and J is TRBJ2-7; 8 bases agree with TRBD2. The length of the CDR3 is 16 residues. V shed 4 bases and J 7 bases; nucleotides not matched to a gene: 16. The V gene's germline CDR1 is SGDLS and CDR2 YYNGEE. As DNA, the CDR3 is TGTGCCAGCAGCCCCCTCGGGGGGGGGAGCTACAATGAGCAGTACTTC. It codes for CASSPLGGGSYNEQYF.